This passage covers 22 T cell receptor beta chains from one sample sequenced in a study of cytomegalovirus exposure and HLA in healthy donors. PCR involved 60 Vbeta and 13 Jbeta primers. TCRdb keeps only in-frame clones here, not all; method: immunoSEQ multiplex PCR. The table shows under 200,000 clones, with roughly 80% occurring only once. Specimen: PBMCs. These receptors all stem from a man under 40 in good health and CMV-seronegative.

This sequence joins TRBV11-1 and TRBJ2-7; D may be TRBD1 (6 bases). Trimming left V 2 bases short and J 0 bases short, with 11 bases between. This CDR3 contains 15 residues. Germline assignment: CDR1 SGHAT and CDR2 FQDESV (reference sequence). CDR3 sequence (DNA): TGTGCCAGCAGCTTAAGGACAGCGCTCTCCTACGAGCAGTACTTC. Amino acid sequence: CASSLRTALSYEQYF. The entire variable domain, with the rest obtained from reference TRBV11-1 and TRBJ2-7, is as follows: EAEVAQSPRYKITEKSQAVAFWCDPISGHATLYWYRQILGQGPELLVQFQDESVVDDSQLPKDRFSAERLKGVDSTLKIQPAELGDSAMYLCASSLRTALSYEQYFGPGTRLTVT.

The chain recombines TRBV30 with TRBJ2-5; the match to TRBD1 covers 9 bases. Looked up from germline, CDR1 is GTSNPN and CDR2 is SVGIG (reference sequence). CDR3 size: 15 residues. V dropped 4 bases and J dropped 1; count of bases not matched to a gene: 7. CDR3 sequence: CAWNLDRGLQETQYF. The DNA for the CDR3 is TGTGCCTGGAATTTGGACAGGGGCCTCCAAGAGACCCAGTACTTC.

The V call is TRBV7-8, the J call TRBJ1-4; no firm D call. The CDR3 covers 14 residues. V was cut by 4 bases and J by 2 bases, with 8 bases left in between. The germline V gene has CDR1 SGHVS and CDR2 FQNEAQ. CDR3 nucleotide sequence: TGTGCCAGCAGCTCTAGTTTCACTAATGAAAAACTGTTTTTT. Translated, it gives CASSSSFTNEKLFF. Looking up the rest from reference TRBV7-8 and TRBJ1-4 gives the full variable domain: GAGVSQSPRYKVAKRGQDVALRCDPISGHVSLFWYQQALGQGPEFLTYFQNEAQLDKSGLPSDRFFAERPEGSVSTLKIQRTQQEDSAVYLCASSSSFTNEKLFFGSGTQLSVL.

The chain is built from TRBV10-3 and TRBJ2-3, with D perhaps TRBD2 (5 bases). With 0 bases removed from V and 2 bases from J, the gap between germline ends came to 6 bases. Germline V lookup: CDR1 ENHRY, CDR2 SYGVKD. CDR3 length equals 14 residues. CDR3 amino acids: CAISESRVTDTQYF. The CDR3 region has the DNA TGTGCCATCAGTGAGTCGAGGGTCACAGATACGCAGTATTTT.

This sequence joins TRBV5-1 and TRBJ2-7; 8 bases map to TRBD2. This CDR3 contains 14 residues. Trimming took 7 bases from V and 5 from J; bases not matched to a gene: 11. CDR1 and CDR2 from the germline V gene are SGHRS and YFSETQ. DNA for the CDR3: TGCGCCAGCTCCTCCGGGGGGGCTCGGAACGAGCAGTACTTC. Amino acids: CASSSGGARNEQYF.

This sequence joins TRBV10-3 and TRBJ1-1; 8 bases map to TRBD1. The CDR3 is 14 amino acids. V lost 9 bases, J lost 1 base, and 7 bases stayed unmatched. Germline V lookup: CDR1 ENHRY, CDR2 SYGVKD. CDR3 in amino acids: CAIGRQGKNTEAFF. The CDR3 nucleotides read TGTGCCATAGGAAGACAGGGGAAGAACACTGAAGCTTTCTTT.

The chain links TRBV7-8 to TRBJ1-5, with 8 bases fitting TRBD1. Trimming removed 5 bases from V and 6 bases from J; junction bases left unmatched: 9. CDR3 length equals 15 residues. CDR1 is SGHVS, CDR2 FQNEAQ, per germline. The CDR3: CASSPSRDRSQPQHF. The CDR3 DNA sequence: TGTGCCAGCAGCCCGTCCCGGGACAGGAGTCAGCCCCAGCATTTT. Full variable domain (remainder filled in from reference TRBV7-8 and TRBJ1-5): GAGVSQSPRYKVAKRGQDVALRCDPISGHVSLFWYQQALGQGPEFLTYFQNEAQLDKSGLPSDRFFAERPEGSVSTLKIQRTQQEDSAVYLCASSPSRDRSQPQHFGDGTRLSIL.

The genes are TRBV11-2 and TRBJ2-1; 14 positions match TRBD2. The CDR3 spans 19 residues. Germline CDR1 and CDR2: SGHAT and FQNNGV. J lost 1 base, V lost 6 bases, and 11 bases had no gene match. The CDR3 protein is CASRHSGTSGRGSYNEQFF. DNA of the CDR3: TGTGCCAGCAGACATAGCGGGACTAGCGGGAGAGGATCCTACAATGAGCAGTTCTTC.

The genes are TRBV28 and TRBJ2-1; the D gene is possibly TRBD1 (5 bases). Trimming took 7 bases from V and 4 from J, leaving 14 bases between them. Looked up from germline, CDR1 is MDHEN and CDR2 is SYDVKM. The CDR3 is 14 residues long. This chain's CDR3 is CASMWQGSYNEQFF. DNA of the CDR3: TGTGCCAGCATGTGGCAGGGATCATACAATGAGCAGTTCTTC.

The J gene is TRBJ2-6, the V gene TRBV9; D is undetermined. The V end lost 0 bases, the J end lost 3 bases, and 4 bases lay between the germline ends. Germline CDR1 reads SGDLS; CDR2 reads YYNGEE. There are 14 residues in the CDR3. CDR3 residues: CASSVAGGANVLTF. DNA for the CDR3: TGTGCCAGCAGCGTAGCGGGTGGGGCCAACGTCCTGACTTTC.

The chain links TRBV30 to TRBJ2-3, with D possibly matching TRBD1 (8 bases). Trimming took 4 bases from V and 2 from J, leaving 16 bases between them. The CDR3 contains 15 residues. The germline gives CDR1 GTSNPN, CDR2 SVGIG (reference sequence). CDR3 amino acids: CAWNRGGLPTDTQYF. The CDR3 bases are TGTGCCTGGAACAGGGGGGGGCTTCCCACAGATACGCAGTATTTT.

The genes are TRBV7-2 and TRBJ2-3; TRBD2 matches at 8 bases. The CDR3 consists of 17 residues. The junction had 11 bases not matched to a gene; V was cut back by 5 bases and J by 1 base. CDR1 and CDR2 (germline): SGHTA, FQGNSA. This CDR3 is CASSHRGGGRRTDTQYF. CDR3 in DNA: TGTGCCAGCAGCCACCGGGGGGGCGGGAGGCGCACAGATACGCAGTATTTT.

The count of this clone is one. The chain couples TRBV28 to TRBJ2-5; D not certain. With 6 bases removed from V and 5 bases from J, the gap between germline ends came to 16 bases. Germline assignment: CDR1 MDHEN and CDR2 SYDVKM. There are 14 residues in the CDR3. CDR3 amino acids: CASRDPELRETQYF. DNA for the CDR3: TGTGCCAGCAGGGATCCGGAGCTTAGGGAGACCCAGTACTTC. Using reference TRBV28 and TRBJ2-5 for the parts outside the CDR3, the full variable domain is DVKVTQSSRYLVKRTGEKVFLECVQDMDHENMFWYRQDPGLGLRLIYFSYDVKMKEKGDIPEGYSVSREKKERFSLILESASTNQTSMYLCASRDPELRETQYFGPGTRLLVL.

This rearrangement joins TRBV27 to TRBJ2-2, with 10 bases aligning to TRBD2. CDR1 and CDR2 (germline): MNHEY, SMNVEV (reference sequence). The CDR3 covers 24 residues. With V trimmed by 4 bases and J by 5 bases, 31 bases remained unmatched. The CDR3 sequence: CASSSLKLARRSGRGSEGTGELFF. The CDR3 DNA is TGTGCCAGCAGTTCACTTAAGCTGGCCCGAAGGAGCGGGAGGGGAAGCGAGGGTACCGGGGAGCTGTTTTTT.

The V and J genes are TRBV7-2 and TRBJ2-7, with 9 bases matching TRBD1. Germline CDR1 is SGHTA and CDR2 is FQGNSA. CDR3 length equals 14 residues. V dropped 5 bases and J dropped 12; count of bases not matched to a gene: 14. In nucleotides, the CDR3 is TGTGCCAGCAGCCCTTCCGGGACAGGGAATAAAAGGTACTTC. Residues: CASSPSGTGNKRYF.

The chain carries TRBV7-7 and TRBJ2-1; D possibly corresponds to TRBD2 (5 bases). The CDR3 totals 14 residues. Germline loops: CDR1 SSHAT, CDR2 FNYEAQ (reference sequence). V was cut by 5 bases and J by 4 bases, with 12 bases left in between. CDR3 in amino acids: CASSRFGGYNEQFF. CDR3 sequence (DNA): TGTGCCAGCAGCCGGTTCGGCGGGTACAATGAGCAGTTCTTC.

CDR3 sequence: CASSLLRGTTENIQYF. CDR3 nucleotide sequence: TGTGCCAGCAGCCTCCTCCGGGGGACGACAGAAAACATTCAGTACTTC. The chain couples TRBV11-2 to TRBJ2-4; D perhaps matches TRBD2 (6 bases). Trimming cost V 5 bases and J 5 bases, with 19 bases left between them. Germline V gene data show CDR1 as SGHAT and CDR2 as FQNNGV. CDR3 length equals 16 residues.

V usage is TRBV20-1 and J usage is TRBJ2-7; no reliable D call. V was shortened by 1 base and J by 7 bases, with 8 bases between the two germline ends. CDR3 length: 11 amino acids. CDR1 and CDR2 (germline): DFQATT, SNEGSKA (reference sequence). The CDR3 sequence is CSARVAEEQYF. As DNA, the CDR3 is TGCAGTGCTAGAGTGGCGGAAGAGCAGTACTTC.

This chain connects TRBV11-2 to TRBJ2-7, with D possibly TRBD2 on 6 matching bases. This CDR3 is built from 18 residues. Germline CDR1 reads SGHAT; CDR2 reads FQNNGV. The V end lost 3 bases, the J end lost 0 bases, and 21 bases lay between the germline ends. The CDR3 spells CASSFNLPGLDSSYEQYF. The CDR3 DNA reads as TGTGCCAGCAGCTTCAATCTACCGGGACTCGACAGCTCCTACGAGCAGTACTTC.

The chain carries TRBV5-6 and TRBJ2-1; a possible D gene is TRBD2 (5 bases). The germline CDR1 and CDR2 sequences are SGHDT and YYEEEE. This CDR3 is 16 amino acids long. The germline V and J ends were trimmed by 5 bases and 0 bases, with 15 bases remaining between them. The CDR3 sequence: CASSWSSGISYNEQFF. CDR3 in DNA: TGTGCCAGCAGTTGGAGTTCGGGGATCTCCTACAATGAGCAGTTCTTC.

This clone has a single count. V usage is TRBV6-1 and J usage is TRBJ2-7; D might be TRBD2 (5 bases). The CDR3 contains 14 residues. CDR1 is MNHNS and CDR2 is SASEGT in the germline V gene. V was shortened by 1 base and J by 6 bases, with 13 bases between the two germline ends. The CDR3 loop is CASSEGEGAGEQYF. CDR3 coding DNA: TGTGCCAGCAGTGAAGGCGAGGGCGCAGGCGAGCAGTACTTC.

A note on this clone: This CDR3 is also generated by other DNA sequences in the sample. V gene TRBV29-1 combines with J gene TRBJ1-1; D uncertain. Per the germline V gene, CDR1 is SQVTM and CDR2 is ANQGSEA. This CDR3 is built from 14 residues. V lost 5 bases and J 5 bases, leaving 18 bases between the germline ends. CDR3 nucleotide sequence: TGCAGCGTTCGAGACCCTCGGAGGAGGACTGAAGCTTTCTTT. It specifies CSVRDPRRRTEAFF.